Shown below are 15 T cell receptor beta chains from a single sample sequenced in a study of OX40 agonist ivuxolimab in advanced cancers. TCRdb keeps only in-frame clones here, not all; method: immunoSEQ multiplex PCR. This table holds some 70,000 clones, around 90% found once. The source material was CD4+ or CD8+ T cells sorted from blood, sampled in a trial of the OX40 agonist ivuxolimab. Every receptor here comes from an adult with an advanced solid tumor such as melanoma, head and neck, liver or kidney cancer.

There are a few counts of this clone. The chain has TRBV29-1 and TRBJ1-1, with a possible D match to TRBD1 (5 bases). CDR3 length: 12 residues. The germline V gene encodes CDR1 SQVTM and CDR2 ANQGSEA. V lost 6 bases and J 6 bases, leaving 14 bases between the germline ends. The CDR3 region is CSVWGRRPEAFF. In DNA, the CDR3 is TGCAGCGTGTGGGGACGGAGGCCTGAAGCTTTCTTT.

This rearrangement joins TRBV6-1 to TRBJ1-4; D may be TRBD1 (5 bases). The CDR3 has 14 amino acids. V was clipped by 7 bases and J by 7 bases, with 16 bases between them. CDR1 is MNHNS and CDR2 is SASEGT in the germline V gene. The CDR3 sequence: CASNRTPRGEKLFF. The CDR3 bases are TGTGCCAGCAATAGGACCCCGAGGGGTGAAAAACTGTTTTTT.

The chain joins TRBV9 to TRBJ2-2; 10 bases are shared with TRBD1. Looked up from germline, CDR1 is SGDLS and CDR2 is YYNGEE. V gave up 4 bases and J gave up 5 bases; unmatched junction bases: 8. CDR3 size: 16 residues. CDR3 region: CASSPGQGRRTGELFF. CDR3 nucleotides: TGTGCCAGCAGCCCGGGACAGGGGAGGCGAACCGGGGAGCTGTTTTTT. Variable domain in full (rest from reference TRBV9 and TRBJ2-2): DSGVTQTPKHLITATGQRVTLRCSPRSGDLSVYWYQQSLDQGLQFLIQYYNGEERAKGNILERFSAQQFPDLHSELNLSSLELGDSALYFCASSPGQGRRTGELFFGEGSRLTVL.

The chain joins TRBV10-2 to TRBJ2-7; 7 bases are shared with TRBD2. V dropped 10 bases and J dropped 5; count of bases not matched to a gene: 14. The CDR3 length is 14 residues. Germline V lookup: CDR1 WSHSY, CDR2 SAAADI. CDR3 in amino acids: CATFPGLDQNEQYF. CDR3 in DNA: TGCGCCACCTTCCCCGGACTAGACCAGAACGAGCAGTACTTC.

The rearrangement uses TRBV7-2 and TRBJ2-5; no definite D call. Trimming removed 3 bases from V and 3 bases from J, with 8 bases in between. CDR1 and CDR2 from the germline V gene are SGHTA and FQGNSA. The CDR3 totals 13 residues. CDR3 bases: TGTGCCAGCAGCTTCGGGCAGAAAGAGACCCAGTACTTC. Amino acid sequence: CASSFGQKETQYF. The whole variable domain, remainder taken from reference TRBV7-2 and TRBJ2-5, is GAGVSQSPSNKVTEKGKDVELRCDPISGHTALYWYRQSLGQGLEFLIYFQGNSAPDKSGLPSDRFSAERTGGSVSTLTIQRTQQEDSAVYLCASSFGQKETQYFGPGTRLLVL.

CDR3 protein: CASSPQGTGSYEQYF. CDR3 DNA: TGTGCCAGCAGTCCCCAGGGGACGGGGTCCTACGAGCAGTACTTC. The gene calls are TRBV28 and TRBJ2-7; weak D call: TRBD1 (6 bases). The germline V gene has CDR1 MDHEN and CDR2 SYDVKM. The CDR3 loop spans 15 amino acids. The V and J ends lost 5 bases and 1 base respectively, with 15 bases between them.

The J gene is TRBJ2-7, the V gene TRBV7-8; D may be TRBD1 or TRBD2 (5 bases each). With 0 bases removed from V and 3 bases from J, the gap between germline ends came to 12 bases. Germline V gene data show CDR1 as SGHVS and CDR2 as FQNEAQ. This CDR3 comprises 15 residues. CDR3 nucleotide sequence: TGTGCCAGCAGCTTAGCGTCCGGGACCAACTACGAGCAGTACTTC. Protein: CASSLASGTNYEQYF.

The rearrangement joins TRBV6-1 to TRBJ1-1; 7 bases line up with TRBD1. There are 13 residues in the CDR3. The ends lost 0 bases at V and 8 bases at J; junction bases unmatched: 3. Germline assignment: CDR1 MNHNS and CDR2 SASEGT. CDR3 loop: CASSEAMDREAFF. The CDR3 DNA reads TGTGCCAGCAGTGAAGCAATGGACAGGGAAGCTTTCTTT.

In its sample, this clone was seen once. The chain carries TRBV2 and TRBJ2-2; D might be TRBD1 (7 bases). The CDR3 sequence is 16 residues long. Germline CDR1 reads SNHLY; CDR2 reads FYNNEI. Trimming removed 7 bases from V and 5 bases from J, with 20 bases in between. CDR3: CASTSGGLTGTGELFF. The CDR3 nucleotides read TGTGCCAGCACCTCTGGGGGGCTGACAGGGACCGGGGAGCTGTTTTTT.

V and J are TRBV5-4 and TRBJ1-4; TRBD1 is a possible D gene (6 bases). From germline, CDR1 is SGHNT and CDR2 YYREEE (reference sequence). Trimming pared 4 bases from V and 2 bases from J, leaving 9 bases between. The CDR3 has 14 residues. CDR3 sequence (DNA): TGTGCCAGCAGCCATGGACAGACTAATGAAAAACTGTTTTTT. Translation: CASSHGQTNEKLFF.

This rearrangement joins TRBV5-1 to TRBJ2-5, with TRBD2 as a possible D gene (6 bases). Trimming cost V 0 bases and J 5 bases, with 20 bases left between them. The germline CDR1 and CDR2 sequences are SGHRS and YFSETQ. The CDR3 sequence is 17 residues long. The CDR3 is CASSLGGGYGRQETQYF. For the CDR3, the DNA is TGCGCCAGCAGCTTGGGTGGCGGCTACGGGAGACAGGAGACCCAGTACTTC. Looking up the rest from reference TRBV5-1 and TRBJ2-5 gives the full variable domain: KAGVTQTPRYLIKTRGQQVTLSCSPISGHRSVSWYQQTPGQGLQFLFEYFSETQRNKGNFPGRFSGRQFSNSRSEMNVSTLELGDSALYLCASSLGGGYGRQETQYFGPGTRLLVL.

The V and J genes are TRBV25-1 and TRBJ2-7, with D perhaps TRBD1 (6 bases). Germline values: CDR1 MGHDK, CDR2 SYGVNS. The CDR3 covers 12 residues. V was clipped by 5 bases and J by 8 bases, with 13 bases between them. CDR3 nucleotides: TGTGCCAGCAGTAAAGTCGGACAGAAGCAGTACTTC. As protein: CASSKVGQKQYF.

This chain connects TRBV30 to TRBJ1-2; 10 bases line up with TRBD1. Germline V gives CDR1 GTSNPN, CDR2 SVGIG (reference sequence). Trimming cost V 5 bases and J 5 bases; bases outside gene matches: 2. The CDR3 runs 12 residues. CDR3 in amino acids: CAWGQGGYGYTF. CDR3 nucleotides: TGTGCCTGGGGACAGGGGGGATATGGCTACACCTTC.

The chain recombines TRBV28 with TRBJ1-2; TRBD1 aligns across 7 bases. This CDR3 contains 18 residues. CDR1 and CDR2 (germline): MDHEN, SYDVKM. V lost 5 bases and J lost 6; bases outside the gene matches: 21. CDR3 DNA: TGTGCCAGCAGTAGTACAGGGGTGAGCCGGTCCACTTCCCATGGCTACACCTTC. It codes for CASSSTGVSRSTSHGYTF.

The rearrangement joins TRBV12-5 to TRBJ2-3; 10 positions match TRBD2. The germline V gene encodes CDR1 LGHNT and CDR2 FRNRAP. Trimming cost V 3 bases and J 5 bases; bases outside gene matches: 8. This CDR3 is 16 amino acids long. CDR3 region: CASGFSGGAPQDTQYF. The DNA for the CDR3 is TGTGCTAGTGGTTTCAGCGGGGGGGCCCCTCAAGATACGCAGTATTTT.